Presented here are 16 T cell receptor beta chains from one specimen sequenced in a study of technical replicates of blood from several donors. The protocol was immunoSEQ multiplex PCR, while the TCRdb copy is restricted to in-frame clones and leaves out a portion. The sample contains fewer than 10,000 clones, 75% to 95% of which appear only once. Sequenced input: PBMCs. The receptors here all came from a human donor in good health.

The J gene is TRBJ1-2, the V gene TRBV5-1, with D uncertain. V lost 2 bases and J 4 bases, leaving 9 bases between the germline ends. CDR1 is SGHRS, CDR2 YFSETQ, per germline. CDR3 length: 13 residues. CDR3 loop: CASSFWAGYGYTF. DNA for the CDR3: TGCGCCAGCAGCTTCTGGGCTGGCTATGGCTACACCTTC.

The chain combines TRBV11-3 with TRBJ2-2; D is unresolved. Trimming stripped 5 bases from V and 0 bases from J, with 10 bases between. CDR1 SGHNT and CDR2 YENEEA come from the germline V gene. The CDR3 sequence is 15 residues long. CDR3: CASSLQHPNTGELFF. Written as DNA, the CDR3 is TGTGCCAGCAGCCTCCAACACCCGAACACCGGGGAGCTGTTTTTT.

The CDR3 region has the DNA TGTGCCTGGACCAGCGGCAAAAGCTCCTACGAGCAGTACTTC. Protein product: CAWTSGKSSYEQYF. The chain combines TRBV30 with TRBJ2-7; a weak D match, TRBD2 (5 bases). Germline values: CDR1 GTSNPN, CDR2 SVGIG (reference sequence). The CDR3 spans 14 residues. Trimming removed 4 bases at V and 0 bases at J, with 13 bases between.

The V and J genes are TRBV5-1 and TRBJ2-5; perhaps TRBD1 as D (5 bases). V was pared by 1 base and J by 2 bases, with 9 bases between. The CDR3 is 14 amino acids. Germline V gene data show CDR1 as SGHRS and CDR2 as YFSETQ. The CDR3, as DNA: TGCGCCAGCAGCTTGCAGGGTACGCAAGAGACCCAGTACTTC. It yields the protein CASSLQGTQETQYF.

This clone was counted between two and nine times. The sample contains more than one DNA sequence encoding this CDR3. The rearrangement joins TRBV27 to TRBJ2-1; TRBD2 matches 7 bases. The germline CDR1 and CDR2 sequences are MNHEY and SMNVEV (reference sequence). V lost 5 bases to trimming and J lost 9 bases; unmatched junction nucleotides: 7. This CDR3 has 13 residues. The CDR3 sequence is CASSPTSAGEQFF. The CDR3 bases are TGTGCCAGCAGTCCCACTAGCGCCGGTGAGCAGTTCTTC.

This clone was seen a single time. As DNA, the CDR3 is TGCAGCGTTGAATTGGGGGCTGGGAACATTCAGTACTTC. Encoded protein: CSVELGAGNIQYF. This sequence joins TRBV29-1 and TRBJ2-4; D is perhaps TRBD1 (6 bases). CDR1 is SQVTM and CDR2 is ANQGSEA in the germline V gene. V was pared by 2 bases and J by 7 bases, with 12 bases between. The CDR3 is 13 amino acids.

The CDR3 nucleotides are TGCGCCAGCAGCTTGGACCCGAGCTCCTACGAGCAGTACTTC. Its protein is CASSLDPSSYEQYF. The chain is built from TRBV5-1 and TRBJ2-7, with D unclear. The CDR3 runs to 14 residues. CDR1 is SGHRS and CDR2 is YFSETQ in the germline V gene. V gave up 0 bases and J gave up 0 bases, with 7 bases separating them. The complete variable domain, with remaining parts taken from reference TRBV5-1 and TRBJ2-7, reads KAGVTQTPRYLIKTRGQQVTLSCSPISGHRSVSWYQQTPGQGLQFLFEYFSETQRNKGNFPGRFSGRQFSNSRSEMNVSTLELGDSALYLCASSLDPSSYEQYFGPGTRLTVT.

CDR3 DNA sequence: TGTGCCAGTACCATTCGGCCCCCGGGACAGGGCAATCAGCCCCAGCATTTT. This encodes CASTIRPPGQGNQPQHF. This chain links TRBV19 with TRBJ1-5, with TRBD1 matching 8 bases. V dropped 7 bases and J dropped 2; count of bases not matched to a gene: 13. The germline V gene has CDR1 LNHDA and CDR2 SQIVND (reference sequence). This CDR3 has 17 amino acids.

J is TRBJ1-2 and V is TRBV5-1, with 7 bases matching TRBD1. V was pared by 4 bases and J by 2 bases, with 8 bases of the junction left unmatched. Germline loops: CDR1 SGHRS, CDR2 YFSETQ. The CDR3 has 15 residues. CDR3 sequence reads: CASSEDRELNYGYTF. In nucleotides, the CDR3 is TGCGCCAGCAGCGAAGACAGGGAGCTGAACTATGGCTACACCTTC.

V and J are TRBV7-7 and TRBJ2-2; the match to TRBD2 covers 14 bases. V trimming: 5 bases; J trimming: 6 bases; junction bases outside the gene matches: 5. The CDR3 spans 16 residues. CDR1 is SSHAT and CDR2 is FNYEAQ in the germline V gene (reference sequence). CDR3: CASSPGTSGSAGELFF. In nucleotides, the CDR3 is TGTGCCAGCAGCCCTGGGACTAGCGGGAGTGCCGGGGAGCTGTTTTTT.

This clone was detected only once. This sequence joins TRBV6-6 and TRBJ2-1; TRBD2 matches 13 bases. The CDR3 totals 15 residues. The trim removed 6 bases at V and 5 bases at J, leaving 4 bases unmatched. Germline V CDR1 and CDR2: MNHNY, SVGAGI (reference sequence). CDR3 sequence: CASRGLAGDHNEQFF. DNA of the CDR3: TGTGCCAGCAGAGGACTAGCGGGAGATCACAATGAGCAGTTCTTC.

This clone was detected a few times. The chain couples TRBV29-1 to TRBJ2-4; D is possibly TRBD1 (6 bases). Trimming cost V 4 bases and J 4 bases, with 11 bases left between them. Germline lookup yields CDR1 SQVTM and CDR2 ANQGSEA. CDR3 size: 13 residues. The CDR3 region is CSVGTVGKNIQYF. CDR3 sequence (DNA): TGCAGCGTTGGGACAGTGGGGAAAAACATTCAGTACTTC.

The chain is built from TRBV27 and TRBJ2-7, with 15 bases that match TRBD2. CDR1 is MNHEY and CDR2 is SMNVEV in the germline V gene (reference sequence). J lost 4 bases, V lost 5 bases, and 3 bases had no gene match. The CDR3 length is 15 residues. The DNA of the CDR3 is TGTGCCAGCAGTCTCGGGACTAGCGGGAGGTACGAGCAGTACTTC. This encodes CASSLGTSGRYEQYF.

The rearrangement uses TRBV5-1 and TRBJ2-7; 7 positions agree with TRBD1. The germline gives CDR1 SGHRS, CDR2 YFSETQ. Unmatched junction bases numbered 10, after V lost 3 bases and J lost 7 bases. This CDR3 has 14 amino acids. The chain's CDR3 is CASSWSTGPGEQYF. CDR3 DNA sequence: TGCGCCAGCAGCTGGTCGACAGGGCCGGGAGAGCAGTACTTC.

The V and J genes are TRBV4-1 and TRBJ2-7; D is unclear. From germline, CDR1 is MGHRA and CDR2 YSYEKL. The germline V and J ends were trimmed by 2 bases and 0 bases, with 11 bases remaining between them. The CDR3 has 15 amino acids. The CDR3 here is CASSQSLTGSYEQYF. CDR3 sequence (DNA): TGCGCCAGCAGCCAAAGCTTGACGGGCTCCTACGAGCAGTACTTC.

The rearrangement joins TRBV6-5 to TRBJ1-5, with TRBD1 identical over 10 bases. The germline V gene encodes CDR1 MNHEY and CDR2 SVGAGI. Trimming took 4 bases from V and 5 from J; bases not matched to a gene: 2. The CDR3 spans 14 residues. The CDR3 DNA follows: TGTGCCAGCAGTTGGGGGACAGGGGATCAGCCCCAGCATTTT. Protein product: CASSWGTGDQPQHF.